The 21 T cell receptor beta chains given below trace back to one sample, sequenced in a study of cytomegalovirus exposure and HLA in healthy donors. The PCR employed 60 Vbeta primers together with 13 Jbeta primers. The table came from immunoSEQ multiplex PCR; TCRdb's copy has only in-frame clones and leaves some out. This sample has roughly 160,000 clones, with 71% found just once. Input material: PBMCs. Receptors were obtained from a woman in her 30s in good health and CMV-seronegative.

The chain combines TRBV28 with TRBJ2-1, with 8 nucleotides matching TRBD1. CDR1 and CDR2 from the germline V gene are MDHEN and SYDVKM. The V segment lost 4 bases and the J segment 9 bases; nucleotides outside the gene matches: 8. CDR3 length: 14 residues. The CDR3 loop is CASSSGQADGEQFF. DNA for the CDR3: TGTGCCAGCAGTTCGGGACAGGCGGACGGTGAGCAGTTCTTC.

The chain links TRBV7-9 to TRBJ1-1; 10 bases are shared with TRBD1. Germline assignment: CDR1 SEHNR and CDR2 FQNEAQ (reference sequence). This CDR3 spans 15 amino acids. Trimming at V came to 5 bases and at J to 4 bases, leaving 7 bases not matched to a gene. CDR3 coding DNA: TGTGCCAGCAGCCTAGGGACAGGGGAAGGCACTGAAGCTTTCTTT. Translation gives CASSLGTGEGTEAFF. The variable domain in full, completed from reference TRBV7-9 and TRBJ1-1, reads DTGVSQNPRHKITKRGQNVTFRCDPISEHNRLYWYRQTLGQGPEFLTYFQNEAQLEKSRLLSDRFSAERPKGSFSTLEIQRTEQGDSAMYLCASSLGTGEGTEAFFGQGTRLTVV.

The chain couples TRBV18 to TRBJ1-4; 7 bases match TRBD1. This CDR3 is 15 amino acids long. Germline values: CDR1 KGHSH, CDR2 LQKENI. V was pared by 8 bases and J by 5 bases, with 11 bases of the junction left unmatched. The CDR3 here is CASRDSRDSNEKLFF. The CDR3 DNA reads as TGTGCCAGCCGGGACAGTAGAGACTCAAATGAAAAACTGTTTTTT. Based on the CDR3 plus reference TRBV18 and TRBJ1-4, the full variable domain is NAGVMQNPRHLVRRRGQEARLRCSPMKGHSHVYWYRQLPEEGLKFMVYLQKENIIDESGMPKERFSAEFPKEGPSILRIQQVVRGDSAAYFCASRDSRDSNEKLFFGSGTQLSVL.

This clone was detected a few times. The V gene is TRBV18, the J gene TRBJ2-1; possible D gene TRBD2, 6 bases. Germline V gene lookup returns CDR1 KGHSH and CDR2 LQKENI. The CDR3 runs 14 residues. V gave up 4 bases and J gave up 5 bases, with 12 bases separating them. CDR3 DNA: TGTGCCAGCTCACAGAGAGGGGAGGACAATGAGCAGTTCTTC. Translation: CASSQRGEDNEQFF.

The chain links TRBV6-1 to TRBJ1-2; D gene ambiguous. The CDR3 spans 13 residues. V was shortened by 3 bases and J by 6 bases, with 11 bases between the two germline ends. Germline V gene data show CDR1 as MNHNS and CDR2 as SASEGT. This CDR3 is CASSERRDNGYTF. The CDR3 bases are TGTGCCAGCAGTGAGAGACGCGACAATGGCTACACCTTC.

The rearrangement uses TRBV2 and TRBJ1-1; a possible D gene is TRBD1 (6 bases). V gave up 3 bases and J gave up 4 bases, with 15 bases separating them. CDR3 length: 15 residues. Looked up from germline, CDR1 is SNHLY and CDR2 is FYNNEI. The DNA of the CDR3 is TGTGCCAGCAGTGAGTGGCTCCAGGGGCGCACTGAAGCTTTCTTT. Amino acids: CASSEWLQGRTEAFF.

The rearrangement links TRBV28 to TRBJ1-5; D call uncertain. There are 13 residues in the CDR3. Looked up from germline, CDR1 is MDHEN and CDR2 is SYDVKM. Trimming took off 6 bases at V and 9 bases at J, with 15 bases between the two ends. CDR3 region: CASRESVPRPQHF. The CDR3 bases are TGTGCCAGCAGGGAGTCAGTCCCCCGGCCCCAGCATTTT.

This clone was seen a few times. The chain carries TRBV6-6 and TRBJ2-2, with a possible D match to TRBD2 (5 bases). Germline assignment: CDR1 MNHNY and CDR2 SVGAGI (reference sequence). The V end was cut by 6 bases, the J end by 0 bases, with 11 bases between. The CDR3 is 15 amino acids. The CDR3 DNA is TGTGCCAGCAGCCGACTACTAGCGAACACCGGGGAGCTGTTTTTT. This translates into CASSRLLANTGELFF.

The rearrangement links TRBV28 to TRBJ1-2; D is unresolved. Trimming left V 4 bases short and J 3 bases short, with 6 bases between. This CDR3 region has 12 residues. Germline CDR1 is MDHEN and CDR2 is SYDVKM. CDR3 sequence reads: CASSWGDYGYTF. CDR3 sequence (DNA): TGTGCCAGCAGTTGGGGAGACTATGGCTACACCTTC.

The V gene is TRBV27, the J gene TRBJ2-3; no clear D gene. The V gene lost 3 bases and the J gene lost 0 bases, with 10 bases spanning the gap. CDR1 MNHEY and CDR2 SMNVEV come from the germline V gene (reference sequence). The CDR3 contains 15 residues. In nucleotides, the CDR3 is TGTGCCAGCAGTTTGAGGCGGCCAAGCACAGATACGCAGTATTTT. This encodes CASSLRRPSTDTQYF.

This chain connects TRBV2 to TRBJ2-7; TRBD1 matches 7 bases. CDR1 is SNHLY and CDR2 is FYNNEI in the germline V gene. The length of the CDR3 is 14 residues. V lost 6 bases to trimming and J lost 3 bases; unmatched junction nucleotides: 8. The DNA of the CDR3 is TGTGCCAGCAGCTCTCGGGACAGCAACTACGAGCAGTACTTC. Translated, it gives CASSSRDSNYEQYF.

This chain joins TRBV19 and TRBJ1-5; possibly TRBD1 for D (5 bases). The V and J ends lost 8 bases and 1 base respectively, with 18 bases between them. From germline, CDR1 is LNHDA and CDR2 SQIVND (reference sequence). This CDR3 is 16 amino acids long. The DNA for the CDR3 is TGTGCCAGTGCCCTCCAGTCCCCAGGGAGCAATCAGCCCCAGCATTTT. Protein product: CASALQSPGSNQPQHF. Drawing the rest from reference TRBV19 and TRBJ1-5, the complete variable domain is DGGITQSPKYLFRKEGQNVTLSCEQNLNHDAMYWYRQDPGQGLRLIYYSQIVNDFQKGDIAEGYSVSREKKESFPLTVTSAQKNPTAFYLCASALQSPGSNQPQHFGDGTRLSIL.

This chain links TRBV9 with TRBJ2-3; a weak D match, TRBD2 (5 bases). Germline CDR1 and CDR2: SGDLS and YYNGEE. V lost 3 bases to trimming and J lost 0 bases, with 11 bases between them. The CDR3 is made up of 15 amino acids. The CDR3 DNA follows: TGTGCCAGCAGCGCCCTAGCAGACAGCACAGATACGCAGTATTTT. Translation gives CASSALADSTDTQYF.

This chain links TRBV6-6 with TRBJ2-1; 9 bases fit TRBD2. V gave up 2 bases and J gave up 6 bases; unmatched junction bases: 2. CDR1 and CDR2 from the germline V gene are MNHNY and SVGAGI (reference sequence). The CDR3 consists of 14 residues. CDR3 DNA sequence: TGTGCCAGCAGTTACGGCGGGGGGGCCAATGAGCAGTTCTTC. Residues: CASSYGGGANEQFF.

The chain joins TRBV7-9 to TRBJ2-7, with 13 bases that match TRBD2. V lost 5 bases to trimming and J lost 7 bases; unmatched junction nucleotides: 2. The CDR3 totals 13 residues. The germline CDR1 and CDR2 sequences are SEHNR and FQNEAQ (reference sequence). The CDR3, as DNA: TGTGCCAGCAGCCCGGGACTAGCGGGAGAGCAGTACTTC. Its protein product is CASSPGLAGEQYF.

The table lists this clone with a few counts. The chain uses TRBV7-3 and TRBJ2-6, with TRBD1 matching over 7 bases. This CDR3 spans 18 amino acids. The V gene's germline CDR1 is SGHTA and CDR2 FQGTGA. Trimming took 2 bases from V and 2 from J; bases not matched to a gene: 9. Here the CDR3 reads CASSLWAGGAAGANVLTF. The CDR3 bases are TGTGCCAGCAGCTTATGGGCAGGGGGAGCGGCTGGGGCCAACGTCCTGACTTTC.

The rearrangement links TRBV7-9 to TRBJ1-2, with D unresolved. V shed 5 bases and J shed 1 base, with 8 bases lying between them. The CDR3 runs 13 residues. The germline V gene has CDR1 SEHNR and CDR2 FQNEAQ (reference sequence). The CDR3 spells CASSGGINYGYTF. The CDR3 nucleotides are TGTGCCAGCAGCGGCGGCATTAACTATGGCTACACCTTC. The full variable domain, rest sourced from reference TRBV7-9 and TRBJ1-2, is DTGVSQNPRHKITKRGQNVTFRCDPISEHNRLYWYRQTLGQGPEFLTYFQNEAQLEKSRLLSDRFSAERPKGSFSTLEIQRTEQGDSAMYLCASSGGINYGYTFGSGTRLTVV.

J is TRBJ2-2 and V is TRBV5-6, with D perhaps matching TRBD2 (6 bases). The CDR3 has 17 residues. Germline V gene data show CDR1 as SGHDT and CDR2 as YYEEEE. V was pared by 2 bases and J by 3 bases, with 17 bases between. The CDR3 DNA is TGTGCCAGCAGCTTAAGTCAGGAGGGATGGTACACCGGGGAGCTGTTTTTT. Residues: CASSLSQEGWYTGELFF.

The chain has TRBV28 and TRBJ1-5; D unresolved. The ends were cut back, 5 bases at V and 2 bases at J, with 13 bases in the middle. The CDR3 extends over 15 amino acids. Germline-derived CDR1 and CDR2 are MDHEN and SYDVKM. CDR3 nucleotide sequence: TGTGCCAGCAGTCCTACGGGGAGAGGCAATCAGCCCCAGCATTTT. Its protein product is CASSPTGRGNQPQHF.

The genes are TRBV27 and TRBJ2-3; D not resolved. CDR3 length: 14 residues. Per the germline V gene, CDR1 is MNHEY and CDR2 is SMNVEV (reference sequence). V gave up 4 bases and J gave up 6 bases, with 14 bases separating them. This chain's CDR3 is CASSSMAVADTQYF. The CDR3 DNA reads as TGTGCCAGCAGTTCAATGGCGGTTGCGGATACGCAGTATTTT.

The chain has TRBV5-1 and TRBJ2-1; 11 nucleotides line up with TRBD2. V trimming: 0 bases; J trimming: 4 bases; junction bases outside the gene matches: 6. This CDR3 spans 17 amino acids. The V gene's germline CDR1 is SGHRS and CDR2 YFSETQ. For the CDR3, the DNA is TGCGCCAGCAGCTTGGTAGCTAGCGGGGGGACTTACAATGAGCAGTTCTTC. Amino acid sequence: CASSLVASGGTYNEQFF.